The sequence of this T cell receptor beta chain was determined in a study of blood T cell repertoires in COVID-19. Study as a whole: The United States, Italy and Spain provided the acute and convalescent COVID-19 samples. PBMCs, B-cell-depleted T cells, or T cells provided the cDNA or gDNA that made up the material.

The V segment lost 5 bases and the J segment 10 bases; nucleotides outside the gene matches: 7. The CDR3 contains 15 residues. In germline, CDR1 is SGHAT, CDR2 FQNNGV. The repertoire was sequenced with immunoSEQ multiplex PCR; TCRdb's copy has only in-frame clones and lacks some. The sample has about 34,000 clones, 80% to 90% seen once. Sequencing was done on a sample of peripheral blood. This chain connects TRBV11-2 to TRBJ2-1; TRBD2 aligns across 14 bases. The TCR originated in a man aged 60 to 75 with active COVID-19. As DNA, the CDR3 is TGTGCCAGCAGCCAGGGACTAGCGGGAGTTGGGGAGCAGTTCTTC. It yields the protein CASSQGLAGVGEQFF.